Listed below are T cell receptor beta chains from one sample, sequenced in a study of cytomegalovirus exposure and HLA in healthy donors. Here immunoSEQ multiplex PCR was the method, and the copy in TCRdb shows in-frame clones only, minus some. The data contain more than 200,000 clones, over 75% of them singletons. Sequencing was performed on PBMCs. These receptors came from a male donor in good health and CMV-seronegative. Both conserved end residues are part of each CDR3.

TRBJ2-3	TRBV5-1	CASSLSGGDTQYF
TRBJ1-2	TRBV4-2	CASSQEPGQSPNYGYTF
TRBJ2-3	TRBV28	CASSLYAGTSTDTQYF
TRBJ1-4	TRBV5-6	CASRAGMATNEKLFF
TRBJ2-2	TRBV29-1	CSVLLAGGTGELFF
TRBJ1-5	TRBV12-5	CASGQASGQPQHF
TRBJ1-6	TRBV6-5	CASRGAQARVGPLHF
TRBJ2-2	TRBV27	CASSAGGGSVVTGELFF
TRBJ2-7	TRBV6-1	CASSPWAGGSYEQYF
TRBJ2-7	TRBV6-6	CASSSRQGLGYEQYF
TRBJ2-7	TRBV27	CASSFGQGYSYEQYF
TRBJ2-1	TRBV5-1	CASSVAGGPGNEQFF
TRBJ2-7	TRBV28	CASSLPGLGGSYEQYF
TRBJ1-2	TRBV7-3	CASSNTDRGPYGYTF
TRBJ1-1	TRBV16	CASSSQGNTEAFF
TRBJ1-3	TRBV7-3	CASSLPVPIFSGNTIYF
TRBJ1-4	TRBV2	CASSEVTGSNEKLFF
TRBJ1-3	TRBV7-8	CASSLDRNSGNTIYF
TRBJ2-7	TRBV19	CASSIDWDRDEQYF
TRBJ2-1	TRBV4-3	CASSQDMGGGSLDEQFF
TRBJ2-5	TRBV28	CASRGRGGEETQYF
TRBJ1-1	TRBV25-1	CASSDLLNTEAFF
TRBJ1-2	TRBV6-5	CASLTGYGYTF
TRBJ2-3	TRBV7-3	CASSLLPGLAGSSTDTQYF
TRBJ1-2	TRBV6-5	CASSFRDSAYGYTF
TRBJ1-2	TRBV7-9	CSSSFGGQGSYGYTF
TRBJ1-5	TRBV19	CASSPTGGQPQHF
TRBJ2-5	TRBV18	CASSYGLQETQYF
TRBJ2-1	TRBV19	CASSITGGEQFF
TRBJ2-7	TRBV28	CASSFKSSYEQYF